These 26 T cell receptor beta chains were all obtained from the same sample, sequenced in a study of T cells in Graves' hyperthyroidism and ophthalmopathy. The CDR3 regions of TCR beta were amplified from RNA transcripts. HTBI primers were employed in a first-round RT-PCR of the TCR CDR3. TCRdb recomputed calls from the multiplex PCR reads with MiXCR, one row per CDR3 protein. This table holds some 250,000 distinct CDR3 sequences, approximately 14% found once. The source material was blood. The receptors here all came from a woman between 35 and 50 years old with Graves' hyperthyroidism that later progressed to Graves' ophthalmopathy.

At least ten counts were recorded for this clonotype. J is TRBJ2-7 and V is TRBV20-1; D remains ambiguous. Germline values: CDR1 DFQATT, CDR2 SNEGSKA (reference sequence). The CDR3 totals 12 residues. V shed 1 base and J shed 0 bases, with 4 bases lying between them. The CDR3 coding sequence is TGCAGTGCTAGAGCGGGCTCCTACGAGCAGTACTTC. Residues: CSARAGSYEQYF.

This clonotype has a count of ten or more. The chain uses TRBV19 and TRBJ2-2, with 8 bases lining up with TRBD2. This CDR3 has 17 residues. J was trimmed by 0 bases and V by 3 bases; bases with no gene match: 6. The V gene's germline CDR1 is LNHDA and CDR2 SQIVND (reference sequence). This chain's CDR3 is CASSMRIAGSNTGELFF. The CDR3 nucleotides are TGTGCCAGTAGTATGAGAATAGCGGGATCGAACACCGGGGAGCTGTTTTTT.

The chain has TRBV12-3 or TRBV12-4 and TRBJ1-2; D might be TRBD1 (5 bases). CDR3 size: 15 residues. Trimming stripped 3 bases from V and 2 bases from J, with 13 bases between. The CDR3 loop is CASSLRSGPNYGYTF. The DNA for the CDR3 is TGTGCCAGCAGTTTGAGGTCAGGGCCAAACTATGGCTACACCTTC.

Concerning this clonotype itself: A clone one base away is much larger, so this may be a read error. The rearrangement links TRBV2 to TRBJ1-3, with D perhaps matching TRBD1 (6 bases). From germline, CDR1 is SNHLY and CDR2 FYNNEI. This CDR3 has 15 amino acids. Here the CDR3 DNA reads TGTGTCAGCAGTGAAGGACAGCTTATCCGAAACACCATATATTTT. It codes for CVSSEGQLIRNTIYF.

This clonotype occurred many times. V usage is TRBV12-3 or TRBV12-4 and J usage is TRBJ1-2, with 9 bases that match TRBD1. Trimming removed 3 bases from V and 3 bases from J; junction bases left unmatched: 20. The CDR3 runs 20 residues. The CDR3 loop reads CASSFRGPRDRDRGYYGYTF. CDR3 coding DNA: TGTGCCAGCAGTTTTCGGGGACCTCGGGACAGGGACCGGGGGTACTATGGCTACACCTTC.

V gene TRBV30 combines with J gene TRBJ1-5; possible D gene TRBD1, 6 bases. V lost 1 base to trimming and J lost 7 bases, with 17 bases between them. The CDR3 is 15 amino acids. Germline lookup yields CDR1 GTSNPN and CDR2 SVGIG (reference sequence). CDR3 bases: TGTGCCTGGAGTGCACAGGGTTTGGCGGGACAGCCCCAGCATTTT. It encodes CAWSAQGLAGQPQHF. Using reference TRBV30 and TRBJ1-5 for the parts outside the CDR3, the full variable domain is SQTIHQWPATLVQPVGSPLSLECTVEGTSNPNLYWYRQAAGRGLQLLFYSVGIGQISSEVPQNLSASRPQDRQFILSSKKLLLSDSGFYLCAWSAQGLAGQPQHFGDGTRLSIL.

This clonotype was detected ten times or more. The chain uses TRBV6-5 and TRBJ2-1, with 7 bases aligning to TRBD2. V trimming: 2 bases; J trimming: 7 bases; junction bases outside the gene matches: 2. CDR3 size: 13 residues. Germline CDR1 reads MNHEY; CDR2 reads SVGAGI. DNA for the CDR3: TGTGCCAGCAGTTACGCTAGCGGAAATGAGCAGTTCTTC. It specifies CASSYASGNEQFF.

This clonotype was detected ten times or more. The chain links TRBV2 to TRBJ1-1, with 7 positions matching TRBD1. Germline V gene sequence: CDR1 SNHLY, CDR2 FYNNEI. This CDR3 has 15 amino acids. Unmatched junction bases numbered 11, after V lost 5 bases and J lost 5 bases. Written as DNA, the CDR3 is TGTGCCAGCAGTAAATTCCGGGACAGCAATACTGAAGCTTTCTTT. This encodes CASSKFRDSNTEAFF.

The chain is built from TRBV24-1 and TRBJ1-3, with TRBD1 matching over 8 bases. This CDR3 is 12 amino acids long. The junction had 3 bases not matched to a gene; V was cut back by 9 bases and J by 6 bases. Germline V CDR1 and CDR2: KGHDR, SFDVKD. Written as DNA, the CDR3 is TGTGCCACCCGGGACAGGACAAACACCATATATTTT. It encodes CATRDRTNTIYF.

J is TRBJ2-4 and V is TRBV5-4, with 7 bases lining up with TRBD2. In germline, CDR1 is SGHNT, CDR2 YYREEE (reference sequence). V was clipped by 4 bases and J by 0 bases; unmatched bases: 10. The CDR3 has 17 residues. The CDR3 protein is CASSEQKAGLAKNIQYF. CDR3 in DNA: TGTGCCAGCAGCGAACAGAAAGCGGGATTAGCCAAAAACATTCAGTACTTC. Full variable domain (rest looked up from reference TRBV5-4 and TRBJ2-4): ETGVTQSPTHLIKTRGQQVTLRCSSQSGHNTVSWYQQALGQGPQFIFQYYREEENGRGNFPPRFSGLQFPNYSSELNVNALELDDSALYLCASSEQKAGLAKNIQYFGAGTRLSVL.

The chain recombines TRBV19 with TRBJ2-7, with 8 bases fitting TRBD2. This CDR3 has 15 amino acids. J lost 0 bases, V lost 4 bases, and 5 bases had no gene match. Germline-derived CDR1 and CDR2 are LNHDA and SQIVND (reference sequence). The CDR3: CASSSTSGPSYEQYF. CDR3 coding DNA: TGTGCCAGTAGTAGCACTAGCGGACCCTCCTACGAGCAGTACTTC.

This clonotype was found a few times. V and J are TRBV19 and TRBJ1-1; 8 bases are a match to TRBD1. The V segment lost 4 bases and the J segment 4 bases; nucleotides outside the gene matches: 8. The CDR3 is 15 amino acids. Per germline, CDR1 LNHDA and CDR2 SQIVND (reference sequence). CDR3: CASSTGQGGFTEAFF. In nucleotides, the CDR3 is TGTGCCAGTAGTACTGGACAGGGCGGGTTCACTGAAGCTTTCTTT.

This clonotype has a count of ten or more. The V gene is TRBV18, the J gene TRBJ2-7, with unresolved D. The V end lost 6 bases, the J end lost 2 bases, and 11 bases lay between the germline ends. Germline assignment: CDR1 KGHSH and CDR2 LQKENI. This CDR3 is 13 amino acids long. The CDR3, as DNA: TGTGCCAGCTCCCAACAGCCTACCTACGAGCAGTACTTC. The encoded protein is CASSQQPTYEQYF. Together with reference TRBV18 and TRBJ2-7, the CDR3 gives the full variable domain: NAGVMQNPRHLVRRRGQEARLRCSPMKGHSHVYWYRQLPEEGLKFMVYLQKENIIDESGMPKERFSAEFPKEGPSILRIQQVVRGDSAAYFCASSQQPTYEQYFGPGTRLTVT.

The table lists this clonotype with many counts. The CDR3 is CSARGRTLNTEAFF. CDR3 coding DNA: TGCAGTGCTAGAGGAAGGACACTGAACACTGAAGCTTTCTTT. V and J are TRBV20-1 and TRBJ1-1; weak D call: TRBD1 (5 bases). The germline V gene encodes CDR1 DFQATT and CDR2 SNEGSKA (reference sequence). Trimming pared 1 base from V and 0 bases from J, leaving 9 bases between. The CDR3 has 14 residues.

This clonotype came up many times. The rearrangement uses TRBV10-3 and TRBJ2-3, with D unclear. From germline, CDR1 is ENHRY and CDR2 SYGVKD. V was cut by 0 bases and J by 0 bases, with 4 bases left in between. The CDR3 consists of 14 residues. CDR3 nucleotide sequence: TGTGCCATCAGTGAGTCTTCTAGCACAGATACGCAGTATTTT. Translating gives CAISESSSTDTQYF.

This clonotype has at least ten counts. The chain joins TRBV27 to TRBJ2-1; D ambiguous. Germline CDR1 reads MNHEY; CDR2 reads SMNVEV (reference sequence). CDR3 size: 13 residues. The V and J ends lost 2 bases and 4 bases respectively, with 6 bases between them. The CDR3 reads CASSLDWYNEQFF. The CDR3 coding sequence is TGTGCCAGCAGTTTAGATTGGTACAATGAGCAGTTCTTC.

This clonotype was counted ten times or more. The J gene is TRBJ2-1, the V gene TRBV6-2 or TRBV6-3; D not certain. Germline CDR1 reads MNHEY; CDR2 reads SVGEGT. This CDR3 is 12 amino acids long. The V gene lost 9 bases and the J gene lost 5 bases, with 11 bases spanning the gap. This chain's CDR3 is CARSSRNNEQFF. The CDR3 DNA sequence: TGTGCCAGATCGAGCAGAAACAATGAGCAGTTCTTC.

The table lists this clonotype with a few counts. The V gene is TRBV19, the J gene TRBJ1-6; 7 bases line up with TRBD1. The germline CDR1 and CDR2 sequences are LNHDA and SQIVND (reference sequence). There are 13 residues in the CDR3. V lost 6 bases, J lost 7 bases, and 3 bases stayed unmatched. The DNA of the CDR3 is TGTGCCAGTAGACAACAGGGGAATTCACCCCTCCACTTT. This sequence encodes CASRQQGNSPLHF.

In this sample, this clonotype turned up many times. The chain joins TRBV5-5 to TRBJ2-1, with 8 nucleotides matching TRBD2. Looked up from germline, CDR1 is SGHKS and CDR2 is YYEKEE (reference sequence). V shed 4 bases and J 2 bases; nucleotides not matched to a gene: 5. CDR3 length equals 15 residues. The CDR3 nucleotides read TGTGCCAGCAGCCTTAGCGGGAACACCTACAATGAGCAGTTCTTC. It yields the protein CASSLSGNTYNEQFF.

The sample holds a few counts of this clonotype. This chain links TRBV14 with TRBJ2-7, with a weak D call TRBD1 (5 bases). The CDR3 covers 14 residues. The V end was cut by 5 bases, the J end by 1 base, with 12 bases between. CDR1 is SGHDN and CDR2 is FVKESK in the germline V gene. This chain's CDR3 is CASSYQTDSYEQYF. The DNA of the CDR3 is TGTGCCAGCAGCTACCAGACAGATTCCTACGAGCAGTACTTC.

This clonotype was counted ten times or more. The gene calls are TRBV29-1 and TRBJ2-2; 15 nucleotides match TRBD2. The CDR3 spans 16 residues. V was clipped by 5 bases and J by 5 bases; unmatched bases: 6. The V gene's germline CDR1 is SQVTM and CDR2 ANQGSEA. The CDR3 sequence is CSVSTGLAGGTGELFF. CDR3 nucleotide sequence: TGCAGCGTTTCTACGGGACTAGCGGGAGGTACCGGGGAGCTGTTTTTT.

This clonotype was detected many times. This CDR3 reads CASSESGTGVSGEQYF. CDR3 DNA: TGTGCCAGCAGTGAATCCGGGACAGGGGTTTCGGGGGAGCAGTACTTC. J is TRBJ2-7 and V is TRBV2; 10 bases line up with TRBD1. CDR1 SNHLY and CDR2 FYNNEI come from the germline V gene. This CDR3 has 16 amino acids. V was pared by 2 bases and J by 7 bases, with 11 bases of the junction left unmatched.

This clonotype was recorded at least ten times. The chain links TRBV7-6 to TRBJ2-7; TRBD2 agrees at 9 bases. V was clipped by 5 bases and J by 7 bases; unmatched bases: 12. Germline V gives CDR1 SGHVS, CDR2 FNYEAQ. The CDR3 has 15 residues. For the CDR3, the DNA is TGTGCCAGCAGCCGGACTAGCGCCCCTCAAGGGGAGCAGTACTTC. Protein sequence: CASSRTSAPQGEQYF.

This clonotype came up many times. The V gene is TRBV30, the J gene TRBJ2-3; 7 positions agree with TRBD2. The CDR3 runs 16 residues. Trimming took 0 bases from V and 0 from J; bases not matched to a gene: 6. Per germline, CDR1 GTSNPN and CDR2 SVGIG (reference sequence). CDR3 amino acids: CAWSVKRGPSTDTQYF. The CDR3 DNA follows: TGTGCCTGGAGTGTAAAGCGGGGTCCTAGCACAGATACGCAGTATTTT.

This clonotype was counted only a few times. The V and J genes are TRBV4-1 and TRBJ2-5; TRBD1 agrees at 9 bases. The CDR3 has 15 amino acids. V lost 3 bases to trimming and J lost 5 bases; unmatched junction nucleotides: 7. Germline CDR1 MGHRA, CDR2 YSYEKL. This chain's CDR3 is CASSQGDRDTETQYF. CDR3 DNA sequence: TGCGCCAGCAGCCAGGGGGACAGGGATACGGAGACCCAGTACTTC.

This clonotype was detected only a few times. The chain is built from TRBV12-3 or TRBV12-4 and TRBJ2-1; D ambiguous. Trimming shortened V by 3 bases and J by 9 bases, and 9 bases separated the two germline ends. The CDR3 consists of 12 residues. The CDR3 here is CASSFVGPEQFF. The CDR3 bases are TGTGCCAGCAGTTTCGTGGGCCCTGAGCAGTTCTTC.